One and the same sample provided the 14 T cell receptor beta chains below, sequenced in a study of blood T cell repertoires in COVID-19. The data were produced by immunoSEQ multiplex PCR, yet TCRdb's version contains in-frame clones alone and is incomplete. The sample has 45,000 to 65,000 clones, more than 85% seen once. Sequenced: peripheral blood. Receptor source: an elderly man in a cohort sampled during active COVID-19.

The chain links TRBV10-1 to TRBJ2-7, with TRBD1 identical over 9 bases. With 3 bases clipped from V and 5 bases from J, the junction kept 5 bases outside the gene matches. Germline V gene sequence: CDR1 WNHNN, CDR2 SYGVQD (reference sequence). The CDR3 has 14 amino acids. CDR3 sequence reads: CASSDGQGIDEQYF. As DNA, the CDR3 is TGCGCCAGCAGTGATGGACAGGGGATAGACGAGCAGTACTTC.

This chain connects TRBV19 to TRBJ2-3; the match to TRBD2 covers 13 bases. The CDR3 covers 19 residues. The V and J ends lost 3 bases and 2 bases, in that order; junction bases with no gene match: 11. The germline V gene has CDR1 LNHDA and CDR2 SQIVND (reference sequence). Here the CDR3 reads CASSISVSLAGGPTDTQYF. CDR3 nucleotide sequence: TGTGCCAGTAGTATTTCGGTTTCACTAGCGGGGGGGCCCACAGATACGCAGTATTTT.

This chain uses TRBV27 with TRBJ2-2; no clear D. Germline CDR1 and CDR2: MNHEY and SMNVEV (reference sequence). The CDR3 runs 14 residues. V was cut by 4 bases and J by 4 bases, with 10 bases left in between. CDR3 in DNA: TGTGCCAGCAGTTCTCTAGGCCCCACCGGGGAGCTGTTTTTT. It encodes CASSSLGPTGELFF.

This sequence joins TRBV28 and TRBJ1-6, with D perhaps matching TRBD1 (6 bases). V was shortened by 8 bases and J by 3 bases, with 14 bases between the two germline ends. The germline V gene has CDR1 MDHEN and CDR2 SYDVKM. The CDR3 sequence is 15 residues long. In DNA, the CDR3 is TGTGCCAGCTGTGCGGGGGACAACTATAATTCACCCCTCCACTTT. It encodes CASCAGDNYNSPLHF.

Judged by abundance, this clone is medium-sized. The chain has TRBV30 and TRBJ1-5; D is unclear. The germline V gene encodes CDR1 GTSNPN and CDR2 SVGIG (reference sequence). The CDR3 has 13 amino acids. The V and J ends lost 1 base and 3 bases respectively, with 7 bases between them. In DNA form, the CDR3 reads TGTGCCTGGAGTGCGGAGTACAATCAGCCCCAGCATTTT. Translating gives CAWSAEYNQPQHF.

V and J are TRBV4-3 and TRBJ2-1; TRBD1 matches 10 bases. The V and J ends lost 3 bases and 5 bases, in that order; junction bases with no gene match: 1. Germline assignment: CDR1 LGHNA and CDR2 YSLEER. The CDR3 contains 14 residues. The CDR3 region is CASSHGTGDNEQFF. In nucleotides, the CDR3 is TGCGCCAGCAGCCACGGGACAGGGGACAATGAGCAGTTCTTC.

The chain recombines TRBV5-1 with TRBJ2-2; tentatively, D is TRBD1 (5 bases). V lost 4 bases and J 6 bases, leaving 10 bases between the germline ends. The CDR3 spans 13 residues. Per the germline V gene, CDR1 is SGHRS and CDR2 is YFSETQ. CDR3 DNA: TGCGCCAGCAGCGAAAGGACACCCGGGGAGCTGTTTTTT. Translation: CASSERTPGELFF.

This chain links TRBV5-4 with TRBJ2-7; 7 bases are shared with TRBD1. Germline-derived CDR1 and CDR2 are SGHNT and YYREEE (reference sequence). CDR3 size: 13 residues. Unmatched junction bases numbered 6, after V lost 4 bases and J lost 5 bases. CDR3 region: CASSRTGRDEQYF. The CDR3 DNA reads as TGTGCCAGCAGCAGGACAGGCCGTGACGAGCAGTACTTC.

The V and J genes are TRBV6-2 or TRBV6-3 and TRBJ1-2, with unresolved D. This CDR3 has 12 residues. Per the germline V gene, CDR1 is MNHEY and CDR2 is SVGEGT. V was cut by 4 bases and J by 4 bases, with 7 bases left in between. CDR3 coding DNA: TGTGCCAGCAGTTCGGGTCCCTATGGCTACACCTTC. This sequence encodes CASSSGPYGYTF.

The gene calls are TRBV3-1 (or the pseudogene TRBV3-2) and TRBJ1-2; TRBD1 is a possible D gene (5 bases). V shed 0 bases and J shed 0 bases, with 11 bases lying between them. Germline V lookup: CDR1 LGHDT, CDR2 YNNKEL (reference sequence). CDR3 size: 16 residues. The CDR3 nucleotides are TGTGCCAGCAGCCAAGAACGGCAGGGAACTAACTATGGCTACACCTTC. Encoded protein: CASSQERQGTNYGYTF.

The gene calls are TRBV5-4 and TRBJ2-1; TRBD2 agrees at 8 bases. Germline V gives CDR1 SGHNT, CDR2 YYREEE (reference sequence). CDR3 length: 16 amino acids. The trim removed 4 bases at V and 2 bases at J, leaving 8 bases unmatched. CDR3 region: CASSPGGLLTYNEQFF. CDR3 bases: TGTGCCAGCAGCCCGGGGGGGCTCCTCACCTACAATGAGCAGTTCTTC. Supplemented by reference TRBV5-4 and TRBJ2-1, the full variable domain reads ETGVTQSPTHLIKTRGQQVTLRCSSQSGHNTVSWYQQALGQGPQFIFQYYREEENGRGNFPPRFSGLQFPNYSSELNVNALELDDSALYLCASSPGGLLTYNEQFFGPGTRLTVL.

The CDR3 sequence: CASSLTGGSYEQYF. The CDR3, as DNA: TGTGCCAGCAGCTTGACAGGGGGCTCCTACGAGCAGTACTTC. The rearrangement links TRBV28 to TRBJ2-7; 9 bases align to TRBD1. With 6 bases clipped from V and 0 bases from J, the junction kept 3 bases outside the gene matches. Germline CDR1 is MDHEN and CDR2 is SYDVKM. The CDR3 extends over 14 amino acids.

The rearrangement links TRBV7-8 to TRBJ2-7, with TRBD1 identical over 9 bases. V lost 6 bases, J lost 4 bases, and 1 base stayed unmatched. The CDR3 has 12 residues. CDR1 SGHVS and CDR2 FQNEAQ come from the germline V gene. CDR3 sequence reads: CASSGQGYEQYF. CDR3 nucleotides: TGTGCCAGCAGTGGACAGGGGTACGAGCAGTACTTC.

The CDR3 DNA reads as TGTGCCAGCAGCTTGGCACGCGGCACCGGGGAGCTGTTTTTT. Translating gives CASSLARGTGELFF. The V call is TRBV5-5, the J call TRBJ2-2; D ambiguous. Germline CDR1 is SGHKS and CDR2 is YYEKEE (reference sequence). Trimming pared 0 bases from V and 4 bases from J, leaving 7 bases between. CDR3 length equals 14 residues.